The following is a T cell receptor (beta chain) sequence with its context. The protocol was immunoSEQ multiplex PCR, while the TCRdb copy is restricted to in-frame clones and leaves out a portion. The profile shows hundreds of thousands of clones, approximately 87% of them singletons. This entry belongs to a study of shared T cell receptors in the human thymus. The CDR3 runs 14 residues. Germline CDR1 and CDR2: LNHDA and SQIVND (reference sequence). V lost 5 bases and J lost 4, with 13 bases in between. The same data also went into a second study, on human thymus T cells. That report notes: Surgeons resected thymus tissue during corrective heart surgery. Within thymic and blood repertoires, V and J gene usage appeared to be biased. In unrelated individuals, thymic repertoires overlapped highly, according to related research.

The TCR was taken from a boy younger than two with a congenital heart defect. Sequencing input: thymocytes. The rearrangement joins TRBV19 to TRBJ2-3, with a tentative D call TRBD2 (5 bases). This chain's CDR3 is CASSGVLEPDTQYF. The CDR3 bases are TGTGCCAGTAGTGGGGTACTAGAGCCAGATACGCAGTATTTT.